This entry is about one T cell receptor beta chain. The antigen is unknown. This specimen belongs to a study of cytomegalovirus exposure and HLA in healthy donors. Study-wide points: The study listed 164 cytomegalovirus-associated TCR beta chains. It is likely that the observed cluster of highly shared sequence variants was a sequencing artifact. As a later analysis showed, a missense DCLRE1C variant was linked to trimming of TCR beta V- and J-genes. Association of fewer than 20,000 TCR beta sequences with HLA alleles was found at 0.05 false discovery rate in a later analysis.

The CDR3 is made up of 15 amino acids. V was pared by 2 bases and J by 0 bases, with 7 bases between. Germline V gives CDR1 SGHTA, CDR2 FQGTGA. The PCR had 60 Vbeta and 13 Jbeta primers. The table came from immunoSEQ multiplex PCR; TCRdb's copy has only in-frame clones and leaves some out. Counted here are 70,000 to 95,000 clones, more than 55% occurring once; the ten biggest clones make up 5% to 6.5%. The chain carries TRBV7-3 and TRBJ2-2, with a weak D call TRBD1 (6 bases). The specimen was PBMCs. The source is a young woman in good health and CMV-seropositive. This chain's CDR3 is CASSLQGPNTGELFF. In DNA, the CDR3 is TGTGCCAGCAGCTTACAGGGGCCGAACACCGGGGAGCTGTTTTTT.